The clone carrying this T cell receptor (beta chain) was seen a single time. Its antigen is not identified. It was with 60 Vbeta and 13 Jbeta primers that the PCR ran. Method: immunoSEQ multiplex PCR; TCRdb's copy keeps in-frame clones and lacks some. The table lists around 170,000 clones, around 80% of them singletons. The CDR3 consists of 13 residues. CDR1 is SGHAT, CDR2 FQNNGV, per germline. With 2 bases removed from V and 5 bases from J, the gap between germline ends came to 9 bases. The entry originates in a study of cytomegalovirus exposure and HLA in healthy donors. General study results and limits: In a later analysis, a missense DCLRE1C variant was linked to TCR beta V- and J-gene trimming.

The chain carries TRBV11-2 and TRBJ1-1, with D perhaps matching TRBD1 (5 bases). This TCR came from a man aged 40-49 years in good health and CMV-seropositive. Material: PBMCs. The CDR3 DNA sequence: TGTGCCAGCAGCTTAAAGGGGTGGACTGAAGCTTTCTTT. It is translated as CASSLKGWTEAFF.